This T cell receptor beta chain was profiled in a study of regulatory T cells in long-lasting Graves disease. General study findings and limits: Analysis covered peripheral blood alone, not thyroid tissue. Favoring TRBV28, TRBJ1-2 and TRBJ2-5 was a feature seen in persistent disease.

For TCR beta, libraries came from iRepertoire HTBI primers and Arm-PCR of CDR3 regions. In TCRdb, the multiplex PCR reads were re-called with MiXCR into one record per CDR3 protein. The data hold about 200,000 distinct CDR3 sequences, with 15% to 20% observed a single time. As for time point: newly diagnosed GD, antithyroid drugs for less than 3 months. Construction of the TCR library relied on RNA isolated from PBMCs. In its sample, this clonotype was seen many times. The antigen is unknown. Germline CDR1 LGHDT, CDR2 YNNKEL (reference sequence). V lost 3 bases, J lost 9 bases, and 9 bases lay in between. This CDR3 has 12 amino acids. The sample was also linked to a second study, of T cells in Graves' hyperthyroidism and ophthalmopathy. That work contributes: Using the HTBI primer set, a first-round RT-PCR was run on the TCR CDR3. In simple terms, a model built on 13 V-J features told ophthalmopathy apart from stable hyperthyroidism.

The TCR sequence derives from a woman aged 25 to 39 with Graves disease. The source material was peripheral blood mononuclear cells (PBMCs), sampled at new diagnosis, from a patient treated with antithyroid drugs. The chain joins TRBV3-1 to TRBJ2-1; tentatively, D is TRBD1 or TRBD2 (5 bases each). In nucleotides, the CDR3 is TGTGCCAGCAGCCAGGGGGTAACTGAGCAGTTCTTC. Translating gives CASSQGVTEQFF.